These T cell receptor beta chains were read from a single sample in a study of T-cell reconstitution after alpha-beta-depleted transplantation in children. TCRdb reanalysed the PCR reads using MiXCR and keeps one entry per CDR3 protein. In the table there are around 500,000 distinct CDR3 sequences, more than 20% of which are singletons. The sample was PBMCs, mostly from graft donor cells, taken 360 days after TCRalphabeta/CD19-depleted stem cell transplant. Receptor source: a boy under two years old who had a stem cell transplant for acute myeloid leukemia, so the T cells may come from the graft donor. The CDR3 runs from the conserved cysteine through the conserved F or W. D genes are given only for firm matches. Only some rows state a clone size, as once, few, many or a class for expanded clones.

TRBV4-1,NA,TRBJ2-5,NA,CASSQEPSPFQRQETQYF,TGCGCCAGCAGCCAAGAGCCCTCCCCCTTTCAAAGGCAAGAGACCCAGTACTTC
TRBV9,NA,TRBJ2-7,NA,CASSVGYPSYEQYF,TGTGCCAGCAGCGTAGGGTACCCCTCCTACGAGCAGTACTTC
TRBV29-1,many,TRBJ2-7,NA,CSVQNYRGLSYEQYF,TGCAGCGTCCAAAATTACAGGGGACTCTCCTACGAGCAGTACTTC
TRBV6-2/TRBV6-3,few,TRBJ2-5,NA,CASRQPGRAGETQYF,TGTGCCAGCAGACAGCCGGGCAGGGCCGGTGAGACCCAGTACTTC
TRBV12-3/TRBV12-4,once,TRBJ1-2,NA,CASSLLVGPGYTF,TGTGCCAGCAGTCTATTAGTGGGGCCGGGCTACACCTTC
TRBV20-1,many,TRBJ2-5,NA,CSARRHFGETQYF,TGCAGTGCTAGAAGACATTTTGGAGAGACCCAGTACTTC
TRBV5-5,many,TRBJ2-4,NA,CASSSSPLSDIQYF,TGTGCCAGCAGCTCTTCTCCCCTTTCGGACATTCAGTACTTC
TRBV20-1,many,TRBJ1-3,NA,CSAALRTGNTIYF,TGCAGTGCTGCCCTGCGAACTGGAAACACCATATATTTT
TRBV3-1,few,TRBJ2-1,TRBD2,CASSQDGGDEQFF,TGTGCCAGCAGCCAAGATGGGGGGGATGAGCAGTTCTTC
TRBV20-1,NA,TRBJ1-1,NA,CSARPLREGTEAFF,TGCAGTGCTAGGCCCTTGCGTGAGGGCACTGAAGCTTTCTTT
TRBV20-1,NA,TRBJ2-1,TRBD2,CCARVSRASGSYNEQFF,TGCTGTGCTAGAGTCAGTAGGGCTAGCGGTTCCTACAATGAGCAGTTCTTC
TRBV21-1,NA,TRBJ2-3,NA,CASSNGGALTDTQYF,TGTGCCAGCAGCAACGGAGGGGCGCTAACAGATACGCAGTATTTT
TRBV5-4,NA,TRBJ2-5,NA,CASSFGRYETQYF,TGTGCCAGCAGCTTTGGTAGATATGAGACCCAGTACTTC
TRBV12-3/TRBV12-4,many,TRBJ1-1,NA,CASRALENTEAFF,TGTGCCAGCCGAGCCTTGGAGAACACTGAAGCTTTCTTT
TRBV28,many,TRBJ2-3,NA,CASSYENRGTDTQYF,TGTGCCAGCAGCTACGAAAACAGGGGCACAGATACGCAGTATTTT
TRBV3-1,NA,TRBJ2-3,TRBD2,CASSQALATQLF,TGTGCCAGCAGCCAGGCACTAGCGACTCAGCTATTT
TRBV4-2,few,TRBJ2-1,TRBD2,CASSQVRGGSNEQFF,TGTGCCAGCAGCCAAGTCCGGGGGGGCTCCAATGAGCAGTTCTTC
TRBV20-1,NA,TRBJ2-3,TRBD1,CSAAEGQGAPDTQYF,TGCAGTGCTGCTGAGGGACAGGGGGCCCCAGATACGCAGTATTTT
TRBV11-1,NA,TRBJ1-1,TRBD1,CASEGGNTEAFF,TGTGCCAGCGAAGGGGGCAACACTGAAGCTTTCTTT
TRBV7-8,many,TRBJ2-3,NA,CASSSYEGSTDTQYF,TGTGCCAGCAGCTCGTACGAGGGGAGCACAGATACGCAGTATTTT
TRBV12-3/TRBV12-4,few,TRBJ1-3,NA,CASSFERTAGNTIYF,TGTGCCAGCAGTTTCGAGCGGACGGCTGGAAACACCATATATTTT
TRBV7-2,NA,TRBJ2-2,NA,CASSGQRPGRITGELFF,TGTGCCAGCAGCGGACAAAGGCCGGGACGGATCACCGGGGAGCTGTTTTTT
TRBV14,NA,TRBJ2-5,NA,CASSQGQYFGETQYF,TGTGCCAGCAGCCAAGGTCAATACTTCGGGGAGACCCAGTACTTC
TRBV12-3/TRBV12-4,NA,TRBJ2-7,NA,CASSLFGQSYEQYF,TGTGCCAGCAGTTTATTTGGACAGAGTTACGAGCAGTACTTC
TRBV12-3/TRBV12-4,many,TRBJ2-5,NA,CASSLAMGGDGGETQYF,TGTGCCAGCAGTTTAGCGATGGGCGGTGACGGAGGGGAGACCCAGTACTTC
TRBV12-3/TRBV12-4,many,TRBJ1-1,NA,CASKQTRDTEAFF,TGTGCCAGCAAACAAACCCGGGACACTGAAGCTTTCTTT
TRBV6-5,few,TRBJ2-2,NA,CASSYSIMNTGELFF,TGTGCCAGCAGTTACTCGATCATGAACACCGGGGAGCTGTTTTTT
TRBV10-2,NA,TRBJ2-1,NA,CASRRGAETYNEQFF,TGCGCCAGCAGACGTGGGGCCGAGACCTACAATGAGCAGTTCTTC
TRBV29-1,few,TRBJ1-1,NA,CSVAGLGAIEAFF,TGCAGCGTCGCGGGACTCGGGGCTATTGAAGCTTTCTTT
TRBV18,few,TRBJ2-7,NA,CASSLDKEPAYEQYF,TGTGCCAGCTCACTGGACAAGGAGCCCGCCTACGAGCAGTACTTC
TRBV4-3,NA,TRBJ2-3,TRBD2,CASSQWARETRTDTQYF,TGCGCCAGCAGCCAATGGGCGCGGGAGACCCGCACAGATACGCAGTATTTT